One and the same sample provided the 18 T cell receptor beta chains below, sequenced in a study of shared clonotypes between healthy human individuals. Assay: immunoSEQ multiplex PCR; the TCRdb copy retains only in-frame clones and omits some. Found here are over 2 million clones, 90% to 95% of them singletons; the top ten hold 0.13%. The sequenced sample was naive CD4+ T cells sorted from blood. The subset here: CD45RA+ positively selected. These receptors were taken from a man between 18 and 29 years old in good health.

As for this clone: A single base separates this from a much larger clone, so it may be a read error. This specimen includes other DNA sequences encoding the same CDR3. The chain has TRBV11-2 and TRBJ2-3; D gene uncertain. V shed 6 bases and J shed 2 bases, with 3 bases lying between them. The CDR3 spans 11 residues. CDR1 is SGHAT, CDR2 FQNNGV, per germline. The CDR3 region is CASSPTDTQYF. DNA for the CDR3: TGTGCCAGCAGTCCCACAGATACGCAGTATTTT.

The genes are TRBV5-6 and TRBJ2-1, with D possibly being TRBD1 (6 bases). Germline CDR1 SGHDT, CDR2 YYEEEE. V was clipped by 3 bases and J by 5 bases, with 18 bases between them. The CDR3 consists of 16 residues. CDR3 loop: CASSSDRKLKNNEQFF. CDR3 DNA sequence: TGTGCCAGCAGCTCCGACAGGAAACTAAAGAACAATGAGCAGTTCTTC.

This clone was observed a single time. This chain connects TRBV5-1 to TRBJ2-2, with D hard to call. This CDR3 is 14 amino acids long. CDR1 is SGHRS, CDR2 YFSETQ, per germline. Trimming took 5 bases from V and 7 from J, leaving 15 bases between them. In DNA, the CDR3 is TGCGCCAGCAGTCTGGGAAGGGCTGGCGGGGAGCTGTTTTTT. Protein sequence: CASSLGRAGGELFF.

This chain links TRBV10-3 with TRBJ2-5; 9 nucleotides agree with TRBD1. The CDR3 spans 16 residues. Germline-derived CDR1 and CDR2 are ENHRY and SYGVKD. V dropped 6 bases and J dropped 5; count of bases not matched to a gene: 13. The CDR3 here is CAISMTGGSSVETQYF. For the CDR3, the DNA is TGTGCCATCAGCATGACAGGGGGATCCTCTGTGGAGACCCAGTACTTC.

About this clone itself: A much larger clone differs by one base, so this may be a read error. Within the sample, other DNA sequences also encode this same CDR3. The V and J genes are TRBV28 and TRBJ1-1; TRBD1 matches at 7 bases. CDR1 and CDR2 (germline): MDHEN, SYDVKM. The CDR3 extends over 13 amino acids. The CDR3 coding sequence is TGTGCCAGCGACAGGGCCAAGAACACTGAGGCTTTCTTT. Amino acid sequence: CASDRAKNTEAFF.

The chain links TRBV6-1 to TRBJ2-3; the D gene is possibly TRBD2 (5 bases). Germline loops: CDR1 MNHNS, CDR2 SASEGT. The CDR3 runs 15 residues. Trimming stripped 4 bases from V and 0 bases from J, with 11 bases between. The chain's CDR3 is CASSGTASSTDTQYF. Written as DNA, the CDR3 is TGTGCCAGCAGTGGGACTGCATCTAGCACAGATACGCAGTATTTT.

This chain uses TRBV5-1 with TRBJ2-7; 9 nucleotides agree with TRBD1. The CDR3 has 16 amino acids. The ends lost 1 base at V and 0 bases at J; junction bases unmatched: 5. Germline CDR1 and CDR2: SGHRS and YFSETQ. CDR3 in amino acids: CASSLIPGQGSYEQYF. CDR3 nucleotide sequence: TGCGCCAGCAGCTTGATTCCGGGACAGGGCTCCTACGAGCAGTACTTC.

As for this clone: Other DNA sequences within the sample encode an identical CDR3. CDR3 region: CAISDQYEQYF. Written as DNA, the CDR3 is TGTGCCATCAGTGACCAGTACGAGCAGTACTTC. The rearrangement uses TRBV10-3 and TRBJ2-7; no reliable D call. The CDR3 extends over 11 amino acids. Trimming cost V 3 bases and J 4 bases, with 4 bases left between them. Looked up from germline, CDR1 is ENHRY and CDR2 is SYGVKD.

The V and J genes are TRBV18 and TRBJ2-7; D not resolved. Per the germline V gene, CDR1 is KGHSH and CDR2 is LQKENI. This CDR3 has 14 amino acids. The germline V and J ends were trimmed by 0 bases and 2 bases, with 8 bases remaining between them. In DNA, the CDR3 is TGTGCCAGCTCACCACCCAACGGACCCTACGAGCAGTACTTC. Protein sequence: CASSPPNGPYEQYF. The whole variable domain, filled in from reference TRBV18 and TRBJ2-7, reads NAGVMQNPRHLVRRRGQEARLRCSPMKGHSHVYWYRQLPEEGLKFMVYLQKENIIDESGMPKERFSAEFPKEGPSILRIQQVVRGDSAAYFCASSPPNGPYEQYFGPGTRLTVT.

CDR3: CASSSGLAGGTEQFF. For the CDR3, the DNA is TGCGCCAGCAGCTCGGGACTAGCGGGAGGAACTGAGCAGTTCTTC. The chain recombines TRBV5-1 with TRBJ2-1; TRBD2 agrees at 15 bases. This CDR3 comprises 15 residues. The germline V gene encodes CDR1 SGHRS and CDR2 YFSETQ. J gave up 9 bases and V 3 bases, and 4 bases lay outside the gene matches.

CDR3 sequence reads: CASRGTSGGRRYF. In nucleotides, the CDR3 is TGCGCCAGCAGAGGGACTAGCGGGGGACGTAGGTACTTC. The J gene is TRBJ2-7, the V gene TRBV10-2, with 14 bases matching TRBD2. This CDR3 has 13 residues. Germline V gene lookup returns CDR1 WSHSY and CDR2 SAAADI. The V segment lost 6 bases and the J segment 12 bases; nucleotides outside the gene matches: 7.

The DNA for the CDR3 is TGTGCCAGCAGCTTAGTACGACTTGAGCAGTTCTTC. Translating gives CASSLVRLEQFF. The V call is TRBV7-2, the J call TRBJ2-1; D not certain. The CDR3 consists of 12 residues. Germline V gene sequence: CDR1 SGHTA, CDR2 FQGNSA. V lost 1 base to trimming and J lost 9 bases, with 7 bases between them.

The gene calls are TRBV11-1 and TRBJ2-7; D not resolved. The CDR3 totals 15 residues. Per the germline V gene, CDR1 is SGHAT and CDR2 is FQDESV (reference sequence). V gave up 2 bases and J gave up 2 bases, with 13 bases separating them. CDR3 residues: CASSLRDGPPYEQYF. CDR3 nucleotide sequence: TGTGCCAGCAGCTTAAGAGACGGGCCACCCTACGAGCAGTACTTC.

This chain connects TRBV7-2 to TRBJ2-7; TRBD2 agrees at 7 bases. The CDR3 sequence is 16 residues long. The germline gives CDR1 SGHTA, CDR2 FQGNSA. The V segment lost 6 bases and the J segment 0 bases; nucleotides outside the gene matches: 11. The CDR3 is CASSYPLRGSSYEQYF. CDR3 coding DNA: TGTGCCAGCAGTTACCCCTTGCGGGGGAGCTCCTACGAGCAGTACTTC.

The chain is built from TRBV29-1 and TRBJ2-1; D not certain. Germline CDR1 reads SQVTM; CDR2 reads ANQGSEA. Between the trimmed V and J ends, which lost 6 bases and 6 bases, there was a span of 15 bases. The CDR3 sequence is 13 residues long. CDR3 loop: CSVPRRLGNEQFF. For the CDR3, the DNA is TGCAGCGTACCCAGAAGACTTGGCAATGAGCAGTTCTTC.

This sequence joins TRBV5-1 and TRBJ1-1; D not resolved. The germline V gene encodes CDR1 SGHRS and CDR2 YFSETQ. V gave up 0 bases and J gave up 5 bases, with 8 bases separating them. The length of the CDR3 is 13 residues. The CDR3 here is CASSLADGTEAFF. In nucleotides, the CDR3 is TGCGCCAGCAGCTTGGCCGACGGGACTGAAGCTTTCTTT.

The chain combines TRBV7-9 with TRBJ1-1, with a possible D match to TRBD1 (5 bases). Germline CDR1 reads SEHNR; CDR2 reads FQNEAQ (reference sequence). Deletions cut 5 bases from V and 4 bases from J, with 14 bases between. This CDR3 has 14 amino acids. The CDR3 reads CASSRDLRGTEAFF. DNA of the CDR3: TGTGCCAGCAGCCGGGACCTAAGGGGCACTGAAGCTTTCTTT.

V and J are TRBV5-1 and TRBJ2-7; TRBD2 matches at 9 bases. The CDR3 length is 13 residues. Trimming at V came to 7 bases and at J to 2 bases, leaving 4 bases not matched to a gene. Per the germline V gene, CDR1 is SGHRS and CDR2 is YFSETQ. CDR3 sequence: CASGSGSTYEQYF. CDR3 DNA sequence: TGCGCCAGCGGTAGCGGGAGCACCTACGAGCAGTACTTC.